The clone carrying this TCR beta chain was recorded many times. What it recognizes is unknown. The sample belongs to a study of T cells after yellow fever vaccination. There are 17 residues in the CDR3. Trimming cost V 5 bases and J 8 bases, with 25 bases left between them. From germline, CDR1 is MNHEY and CDR2 SMNVEV (reference sequence). Overall study results and limits: A small proportion of clonotypes was detected in both the CD4 and CD8 compartments. Researchers cautioned that FACS-sorted repertoires could harbor abundant clonotypes contaminating from the bulk population. Booster samples showed a return of most primary-vaccination clones (roughly 96% CD4, 85% to 90% CD8).

MiXCR was run by TCRdb on the 5' RACE reads, yielding one entry per CDR3 protein. The profile shows about 150,000 distinct CDR3 sequences, 6.6% of them singletons. The specimen was CD4+ T cells sorted from PBMCs, collected 10 days after the yellow fever booster vaccination. The receptor was isolated from a man aged 30 to 45 who received the YFV17D yellow fever vaccine. The rearrangement links TRBV27 to TRBJ2-1, with unresolved D. The CDR3 nucleotides are TGTGCCAGCAGTAACCTTCGGGTCAACCCTTTAAAAGATGAGCAGTTCTTC. Its translation is CASSNLRVNPLKDEQFF.